Listed here are 32 T cell receptor beta chains from one sample, sequenced in a study of blood T cell repertoires in COVID-19. Measured with immunoSEQ multiplex PCR; TCRdb has only the in-frame clones, and not every one. Seen here are around 42,000 clones, 80% observed once, and the top ten hold 38%. The sample consisted of peripheral blood. The receptors stem from a man older than 75 with active or convalescent COVID-19.

The chain combines TRBV3-1 (or the pseudogene TRBV3-2) with TRBJ2-7, with 8 bases matching TRBD1. J lost 6 bases, V lost 4 bases, and 11 bases had no gene match. The CDR3 spans 15 residues. The germline CDR1 and CDR2 sequences are LGHDT and YNNKEL (reference sequence). Written as DNA, the CDR3 is TGTGCCAGCAGCCCTAACACACAGGGGGGCCTCGAGCAGTACTTC. This translates into CASSPNTQGGLEQYF.

The gene calls are TRBV2 and TRBJ1-1, with TRBD1 identical over 8 bases. J lost 1 base, V lost 6 bases, and 4 bases had no gene match. Germline loops: CDR1 SNHLY, CDR2 FYNNEI. The CDR3 is 14 residues long. The CDR3 spells CASSGQGKNTEAFF. The CDR3 coding sequence is TGTGCCAGCAGCGGACAGGGCAAGAACACTGAAGCTTTCTTT.

This sequence joins TRBV5-5 and TRBJ2-7; perhaps TRBD1 as D (6 bases). Germline V lookup: CDR1 SGHKS, CDR2 YYEKEE (reference sequence). This CDR3 spans 13 amino acids. Between the trimmed V and J ends, which lost 2 bases and 3 bases, there was a span of 9 bases. CDR3 coding DNA: TGTGCCAGCAGCTTCGCGGACAGCTACGAGCAGTACTTC. It specifies CASSFADSYEQYF.

This chain links TRBV29-1 with TRBJ2-7; 9 positions match TRBD1. The CDR3 spans 13 residues. Germline loops: CDR1 SQVTM, CDR2 ANQGSEA. The trim removed 7 bases at V and 4 bases at J, leaving 8 bases unmatched. This CDR3 is CSARQGVSYEQYF. CDR3 bases: TGCAGCGCCAGACAGGGGGTTTCTTACGAGCAGTACTTC.

The chain joins TRBV12-5 to TRBJ2-5; D ambiguous. V shed 5 bases and J shed 1 base, with 8 bases lying between them. Germline-derived CDR1 and CDR2 are LGHNT and FRNRAP. The CDR3 is made up of 13 amino acids. Written as DNA, the CDR3 is TGTGCTAGTGGTCGCGGTGGCCAAGAGACCCAGTACTTC. Translation: CASGRGGQETQYF.

The chain couples TRBV9 to TRBJ2-7; no reliable D call. V was trimmed by 0 bases and J by 1 base, leaving 11 bases between them. The CDR3 totals 15 residues. Looked up from germline, CDR1 is SGDLS and CDR2 is YYNGEE. The CDR3 spells CASSVASGASYEQYF. CDR3 bases: TGTGCCAGCAGCGTAGCCTCAGGTGCATCCTACGAGCAGTACTTC.

The J gene is TRBJ2-1, the V gene TRBV7-9, with 9 positions matching TRBD1. CDR1 SEHNR and CDR2 FQNEAQ come from the germline V gene (reference sequence). The trim removed 7 bases at V and 2 bases at J, leaving 6 bases unmatched. The CDR3 has 15 amino acids. CDR3 nucleotide sequence: TGTGCCAGCACACAAGGGACAGGGCCCTACAATGAGCAGTTCTTC. Residues: CASTQGTGPYNEQFF. The whole variable domain, remainder taken from reference TRBV7-9 and TRBJ2-1, is DTGVSQNPRHKITKRGQNVTFRCDPISEHNRLYWYRQTLGQGPEFLTYFQNEAQLEKSRLLSDRFSAERPKGSFSTLEIQRTEQGDSAMYLCASTQGTGPYNEQFFGPGTRLTVL.

The chain employs TRBV6-6 and TRBJ1-2; the D gene is possibly TRBD1 (5 bases). Trimming took 4 bases from V and 8 from J, leaving 8 bases between them. The CDR3 is 11 residues long. CDR1 MNHNY and CDR2 SVGAGI come from the germline V gene (reference sequence). The CDR3 sequence is CASSSRVGYTF. The CDR3 DNA is TGTGCCAGCAGTTCCAGGGTAGGCTACACCTTC.

The chain links TRBV27 to TRBJ2-7, with TRBD2 as a possible D gene (6 bases). Trimming removed 1 base from V and 0 bases from J, with 22 bases in between. Germline V gene sequence: CDR1 MNHEY, CDR2 SMNVEV (reference sequence). There are 19 residues in the CDR3. For the CDR3, the DNA is TGTGCCAGCAGTTTATTATTTGGGTCGGGGACTCATAGCTCCTACGAGCAGTACTTC. Translating gives CASSLLFGSGTHSSYEQYF.

Only a few counts were recorded for this clone. The genes are TRBV4-3 and TRBJ1-4; no clear D. The germline CDR1 and CDR2 sequences are LGHNA and YSLEER. The CDR3 covers 15 residues. Trimming removed 1 base from V and 6 bases from J, with 12 bases in between. CDR3 loop: CASSQGEVNYEKLFF. The CDR3, as DNA: TGCGCCAGCAGCCAAGGGGAGGTTAACTATGAAAAACTGTTTTTT.

The rearrangement joins TRBV5-4 to TRBJ1-2, with TRBD1 matching over 9 bases. The CDR3 has 15 residues. V lost 4 bases, J lost 2 bases, and 6 bases stayed unmatched. Germline lookup yields CDR1 SGHNT and CDR2 YYREEE (reference sequence). The CDR3 spells CASSPGQGLNYGYTF. Written as DNA, the CDR3 is TGTGCCAGCAGCCCCGGACAGGGGTTGAACTATGGCTACACCTTC.

The gene calls are TRBV18 and TRBJ2-7; 7 bases agree with TRBD2. CDR3 length: 16 amino acids. Germline values: CDR1 KGHSH, CDR2 LQKENI. Unmatched junction bases numbered 10, after V lost 3 bases and J lost 2 bases. CDR3 nucleotides: TGTGCCAGCTCACCCATCGCGGGGGACGAGACCTACGAGCAGTACTTC. Translated, it gives CASSPIAGDETYEQYF. Full variable domain (rest looked up from reference TRBV18 and TRBJ2-7): NAGVMQNPRHLVRRRGQEARLRCSPMKGHSHVYWYRQLPEEGLKFMVYLQKENIIDESGMPKERFSAEFPKEGPSILRIQQVVRGDSAAYFCASSPIAGDETYEQYFGPGTRLTVT.

The chain carries TRBV6-5 and TRBJ2-3; TRBD2 agrees at 12 bases. Losses at the gene ends were 4 bases for V and 6 bases for J; bases not matched to a gene: 8. Germline assignment: CDR1 MNHEY and CDR2 SVGAGI. The CDR3 is 16 amino acids. The CDR3 DNA sequence: TGTGCCAGCAGTTCCTCGACTAGCGGGGGAAGTGATACGCAGTATTTT. Translation gives CASSSSTSGGSDTQYF.

In this sample, this clone turned up once. The chain couples TRBV19 to TRBJ1-4, with 7 positions matching TRBD1. Germline V gene lookup returns CDR1 LNHDA and CDR2 SQIVND (reference sequence). J was trimmed by 5 bases and V by 7 bases; bases with no gene match: 4. The CDR3 has 13 amino acids. The CDR3 here is CASKRGQNEKLFF. Written as DNA, the CDR3 is TGTGCCAGTAAAAGGGGGCAGAATGAAAAACTGTTTTTT.

The rearrangement links TRBV7-6 to TRBJ1-5, with D unresolved. CDR1 and CDR2 (germline): SGHVS, FNYEAQ. With 3 bases removed from V and 6 bases from J, the gap between germline ends came to 18 bases. CDR3 size: 16 residues. DNA for the CDR3: TGTGCCAGCAGCTTGCCCGGACTTTTACGGGGTCAGCCCCAGCATTTT. Translation gives CASSLPGLLRGQPQHF. Supplemented by reference TRBV7-6 and TRBJ1-5, the full variable domain reads GAGVSQSPRYKVTKRGQDVALRCDPISGHVSLYWYRQALGQGPEFLTYFNYEAQQDKSGLPNDRFSAERPEGSISTLTIQRTEQRDSAMYRCASSLPGLLRGQPQHFGDGTRLSIL.

The CDR3 nucleotides read TGTGCCAGCAGCGACACGACGAACTATGGCTACACCTTC. Translated, it gives CASSDTTNYGYTF. This chain connects TRBV5-6 to TRBJ1-2; D remains unclear. The V end was cut by 4 bases, the J end by 2 bases, with 9 bases between. This CDR3 is built from 13 residues. Per germline, CDR1 SGHDT and CDR2 YYEEEE.

Here the CDR3 reads CASSSMTGTDTQYF. The DNA for the CDR3 is TGTGCCAGCAGCTCGATGACAGGGACAGATACGCAGTATTTT. J is TRBJ2-3 and V is TRBV7-9; 7 nucleotides align to TRBD1. V shed 4 bases, J shed 3 bases, and the junction held 4 bases outside the gene matches. The CDR3 loop spans 14 amino acids. CDR1 and CDR2 (germline): SEHNR, FQNEAQ (reference sequence). The variable domain in full, completed from reference TRBV7-9 and TRBJ2-3, reads DTGVSQNPRHKITKRGQNVTFRCDPISEHNRLYWYRQTLGQGPEFLTYFQNEAQLEKSRLLSDRFSAERPKGSFSTLEIQRTEQGDSAMYLCASSSMTGTDTQYFGPGTRLTVL.

This chain joins TRBV5-1 and TRBJ1-5, with D perhaps TRBD1 (6 bases). Per the germline V gene, CDR1 is SGHRS and CDR2 is YFSETQ. The CDR3 has 14 amino acids. The ends were cut back, 1 base at V and 7 bases at J, with 12 bases in the middle. The CDR3 region is CASSLTGGAQPQHF. Here the CDR3 DNA reads TGCGCCAGCAGCTTGACGGGGGGCGCGCAGCCCCAGCATTTT.

This clone is a singleton in its sample. The rearrangement joins TRBV4-3 to TRBJ2-5; 7 bases agree with TRBD1. V was pared by 0 bases and J by 5 bases, with 6 bases of the junction left unmatched. The CDR3 length is 15 residues. Germline V gene lookup returns CDR1 LGHNA and CDR2 YSLEER. DNA for the CDR3: TGCGCCAGCAGCCAAGATCCGGGACAGTCCGAGACCCAGTACTTC. Its translation is CASSQDPGQSETQYF.

The rearrangement uses TRBV7-2 and TRBJ2-7; 7 positions agree with TRBD1. V was clipped by 5 bases and J by 3 bases; unmatched bases: 7. The germline V gene encodes CDR1 SGHTA and CDR2 FQGNSA. The CDR3 runs to 14 residues. CDR3 nucleotides: TGTGCCAGCAGCGCGACAGGGCACGGCTACGAGCAGTACTTC. It specifies CASSATGHGYEQYF.

The rearrangement uses TRBV3-1 (or the pseudogene TRBV3-2) and TRBJ1-6; TRBD1 is a possible D gene (6 bases). Trimming took off 2 bases at V and 9 bases at J, with 14 bases between the two ends. CDR1 is LGHDT and CDR2 is YNNKEL in the germline V gene (reference sequence). The CDR3 loop spans 15 amino acids. CDR3 sequence (DNA): TGTGCCAGCAGCCAATACCAGGGGAGCTCTTCACCCCTCCACTTT. Its protein is CASSQYQGSSSPLHF.

This clone was seen only once. In DNA form, the CDR3 reads TGTGCCAGCAGCCCCTACCTAACAGGGGCAAGAAATGAGCAGTTCTTC. This gives the protein CASSPYLTGARNEQFF. V usage is TRBV7-3 and J usage is TRBJ2-1; 7 nucleotides align to TRBD1. This CDR3 has 16 residues. The ends lost 5 bases at V and 7 bases at J; junction bases unmatched: 14. The V gene's germline CDR1 is SGHTA and CDR2 FQGTGA.

This chain uses TRBV10-2 with TRBJ2-1; 7 bases agree with TRBD2. CDR3 length: 16 amino acids. The germline V gene has CDR1 WSHSY and CDR2 SAAADI. The junction had 10 bases not matched to a gene; V was cut back by 4 bases and J by 4 bases. The CDR3, as DNA: TGCGCCAGCAGTGGCCCACTAGCGAGTCCGTACAATGAGCAGTTCTTC. As protein: CASSGPLASPYNEQFF.

V usage is TRBV7-9 and J usage is TRBJ2-5; maybe TRBD1 (6 bases). The CDR3 length is 12 residues. CDR1 and CDR2 (germline): SEHNR, FQNEAQ (reference sequence). V lost 5 bases, J lost 4 bases, and 8 bases lay in between. The CDR3 loop reads CASSPDRETQYF. The CDR3 DNA sequence: TGTGCCAGCAGCCCGGACAGAGAGACCCAGTACTTC.

This CDR3 is CASSLVSSYNSPLHF. CDR3 DNA sequence: TGTGCCAGCAGTTTAGTGAGCTCCTATAATTCACCCCTCCACTTT. V gene TRBV28 combines with J gene TRBJ1-6, with D hard to call. The germline gives CDR1 MDHEN, CDR2 SYDVKM. V gave up 2 bases and J gave up 0 bases, with 5 bases separating them. This CDR3 is built from 15 residues.

This rearrangement joins TRBV7-6 to TRBJ2-7; 8 positions agree with TRBD2. Germline CDR1 and CDR2: SGHVS and FNYEAQ. The CDR3 has 15 amino acids. Trimming cost V 5 bases and J 6 bases; bases outside gene matches: 12. The CDR3 region is CASSPTWTAGGEQYF. The CDR3 nucleotides are TGTGCCAGCAGCCCAACCTGGACCGCGGGGGGCGAGCAGTACTTC.

V usage is TRBV30 and J usage is TRBJ1-1, with D unresolved. CDR3 length equals 14 residues. From germline, CDR1 is GTSNPN and CDR2 SVGIG (reference sequence). Trimming took 0 bases from V and 0 from J, leaving 8 bases between them. In DNA, the CDR3 is TGTGCCTGGAGTGTTGGCCAGTTGAACACTGAAGCTTTCTTT. Translation gives CAWSVGQLNTEAFF.

The chain uses TRBV11-2 and TRBJ2-2, with 10 bases fitting TRBD1. There are 16 residues in the CDR3. V shed 2 bases and J 7 bases; nucleotides not matched to a gene: 7. CDR1 SGHAT and CDR2 FQNNGV come from the germline V gene. In DNA, the CDR3 is TGTGCCAGCAGCTTATCGACAGGGGGCAAGAACGGGGAGCTGTTTTTT. Amino acid sequence: CASSLSTGGKNGELFF.

The chain is built from TRBV5-5 and TRBJ2-1, with 12 positions matching TRBD2. Losses at the gene ends were 6 bases for V and 7 bases for J; bases not matched to a gene: 5. In germline, CDR1 is SGHKS, CDR2 YYEKEE (reference sequence). The CDR3 sequence is 14 residues long. CDR3 amino acids: CASNLAGGPNEQFF. DNA for the CDR3: TGTGCCAGCAACCTAGCGGGGGGGCCGAATGAGCAGTTCTTC.

This clone was recorded only once. The genes are TRBV7-9 and TRBJ2-5; weak D call: TRBD2 (5 bases). In germline, CDR1 is SEHNR, CDR2 FQNEAQ (reference sequence). CDR3 length: 15 residues. V shed 2 bases and J shed 2 bases, with 12 bases lying between them. For the CDR3, the DNA is TGTGCCAGCAGCTTATCGGATGGCGGGCAAGAGACCCAGTACTTC. Encoded protein: CASSLSDGGQETQYF.

In this sample, this clone turned up once. This rearrangement joins TRBV27 to TRBJ1-5; D is perhaps TRBD1 (6 bases). The V gene lost 0 bases and the J gene lost 0 bases, with 9 bases spanning the gap. The CDR3 is made up of 16 amino acids. In germline, CDR1 is MNHEY, CDR2 SMNVEV (reference sequence). The CDR3, as DNA: TGTGCCAGCAGTTTATCAGGACAGAATAGCAATCAGCCCCAGCATTTT. Protein sequence: CASSLSGQNSNQPQHF.

This chain links TRBV27 with TRBJ1-1; no definite D call. The CDR3 extends over 13 amino acids. Germline loops: CDR1 MNHEY, CDR2 SMNVEV (reference sequence). V lost 5 bases to trimming and J lost 5 bases, with 12 bases between them. The CDR3 is CASSVGGGTEAFF. The CDR3 DNA follows: TGTGCCAGCAGTGTCGGTGGAGGGACTGAAGCTTTCTTT.